The 9 T cell receptor beta chains given below trace back to one sample, sequenced in a study of technical replicates of blood from several donors (TCRdb year 2017). Library preparation employed the immunoSEQ multiplex PCR assay. In its TCRdb copy, this immuneACCESS table keeps in-frame sequences only and misses some clones. Where compared with another copy, unresolved V genes explain less than half of these, and the others have no known cause. The sample table contains roughly 72,000 clones; only one count was recorded for around 96% of them. The ten largest clones take up roughly 0.35% of the sample. The sample consisted of T cells isolated from PBMCs. The receptor source for this set is a human donor in good health.

The gene calls are TRBV7-8 and TRBJ2-7; 11 bases are a match to TRBD2. This CDR3 region has 16 residues. V gave up 0 bases and J gave up 4 bases; unmatched junction bases: 5. In germline, CDR1 is SGHVS, CDR2 FQNEAQ. The CDR3 DNA is TGTGCCAGCAGCTTAGCAGGACTAGCGGGCAGTTACGAGCAGTACTTC. Encoded protein: CASSLAGLAGSYEQYF.

The chain uses TRBV5-1 and TRBJ2-3; 10 bases are a match to TRBD1. The CDR3 totals 15 residues. Germline CDR1 reads SGHRS; CDR2 reads YFSETQ. The V and J ends lost 5 bases and 4 bases, in that order; junction bases with no gene match: 7. The chain's CDR3 is CASSRTGTGADTQYF. In DNA form, the CDR3 reads TGCGCCAGCAGTAGAACCGGGACAGGGGCAGATACGCAGTATTTT. Looking up the rest from reference TRBV5-1 and TRBJ2-3 gives the full variable domain: KAGVTQTPRYLIKTRGQQVTLSCSPISGHRSVSWYQQTPGQGLQFLFEYFSETQRNKGNFPGRFSGRQFSNSRSEMNVSTLELGDSALYLCASSRTGTGADTQYFGPGTRLTVL.

The gene calls are TRBV6-5 and TRBJ2-1; TRBD2 aligns across 8 bases. CDR1 and CDR2 (germline): MNHEY, SVGAGI. V lost 4 bases to trimming and J lost 6 bases; unmatched junction nucleotides: 8. The CDR3 sequence is 15 residues long. The CDR3 loop reads CASSSETGTSNEQFF. CDR3 bases: TGTGCCAGCAGTTCGGAGACGGGGACTAGCAATGAGCAGTTCTTC.

The chain employs TRBV6-5 and TRBJ1-1; 8 nucleotides line up with TRBD1. The germline CDR1 and CDR2 sequences are MNHEY and SVGAGI. The V gene end was trimmed by 5 bases and the J gene end by 4 bases; junction bases not matched to a gene: 9. The CDR3 is made up of 15 amino acids. This CDR3 reads CASSNTGQGGTEAFF. As DNA, the CDR3 is TGTGCCAGCAGTAATACTGGACAGGGCGGCACTGAAGCTTTCTTT.

V is TRBV9 and J is TRBJ1-1; 10 nucleotides line up with TRBD1. The CDR3 length is 17 residues. J was trimmed by 4 bases and V by 3 bases; bases with no gene match: 12. Per the germline V gene, CDR1 is SGDLS and CDR2 is YYNGEE. This CDR3 reads CASSARTGGDLATEAFF. CDR3 bases: TGTGCCAGCAGCGCCCGGACAGGGGGGGACTTGGCCACTGAAGCTTTCTTT. The whole variable domain, filled in from reference TRBV9 and TRBJ1-1, reads DSGVTQTPKHLITATGQRVTLRCSPRSGDLSVYWYQQSLDQGLQFLIQYYNGEERAKGNILERFSAQQFPDLHSELNLSSLELGDSALYFCASSARTGGDLATEAFFGQGTRLTVV.

This chain connects TRBV13 to TRBJ1-1; D unresolved. The germline CDR1 and CDR2 sequences are PRHDT and FYEKMQ (reference sequence). The CDR3 has 14 amino acids. V lost 0 bases to trimming and J lost 0 bases, with 5 bases between them. In DNA, the CDR3 is TGTGCCAGCAGCTTAGGGGCTCTGAACACTGAAGCTTTCTTT. Its translation is CASSLGALNTEAFF.

The chain combines TRBV19 with TRBJ1-2; D call uncertain. Trimming took off 1 base at V and 8 bases at J, with 17 bases between the two ends. The CDR3 has 15 residues. Looked up from germline, CDR1 is LNHDA and CDR2 is SQIVND (reference sequence). The CDR3 spells CASSIGSINYGGYTF. The CDR3 DNA follows: TGTGCCAGTAGTATAGGGTCCATAAACTATGGCGGCTACACCTTC.

The chain recombines TRBV5-4 with TRBJ1-1, with D uncertain. V dropped 3 bases and J dropped 1 base, with 16 bases sitting between them. The CDR3 runs to 16 residues. CDR1 and CDR2 (germline): SGHNT, YYREEE (reference sequence). The CDR3 DNA is TGTGCCAGCAGCTCCCCGGAACAGATTAAGAACACTGAAGCTTTCTTT. Amino acids: CASSSPEQIKNTEAFF. Combining the CDR3 with reference TRBV5-4 and TRBJ1-1 gives the whole variable domain ETGVTQSPTHLIKTRGQQVTLRCSSQSGHNTVSWYQQALGQGPQFIFQYYREEENGRGNFPPRFSGLQFPNYSSELNVNALELDDSALYLCASSSPEQIKNTEAFFGQGTRLTVV.

This rearrangement joins TRBV6-1 to TRBJ1-4; possibly TRBD1 for D (5 bases). Germline V gene lookup returns CDR1 MNHNS and CDR2 SASEGT. The V gene lost 5 bases and the J gene lost 5 bases, with 12 bases spanning the gap. This CDR3 spans 14 amino acids. Written as DNA, the CDR3 is TGTGCCAGCAGTCTTCAGGGAGGAAATGAAAAACTGTTTTTT. Its protein product is CASSLQGGNEKLFF.